These 14 T cell receptor beta chains were sequenced from one sample in a study of shared clonotypes between healthy human individuals. Naive CD8 cells, CD45RO-negative and positively selected for CCR7, excluded terminally differentiated effector memory CD45RA+ cells. Using immunoSEQ multiplex PCR, the repertoire was profiled, and TCRdb retains in-frame clones only, with some absent. The sample has more than 500,000 clones, roughly 96% seen once. Sequencing input: naive CD8+ T cells sorted from blood. The receptors come from a woman in her 30s in good health.

In the case of this clone: Other DNA sequences of this sample code for an identical CDR3. The chain uses TRBV27 and TRBJ2-1; D call uncertain. There are 14 residues in the CDR3. V was shortened by 3 bases and J by 3 bases, with 9 bases between the two germline ends. In germline, CDR1 is MNHEY, CDR2 SMNVEV (reference sequence). The CDR3: CASSFQSSYNEQFF. As DNA, the CDR3 is TGTGCCAGCAGTTTTCAATCAAGCTACAATGAGCAGTTCTTC.

The chain is built from TRBV7-6 and TRBJ2-3, with D tentatively TRBD2 (6 bases). This CDR3 is built from 13 residues. V lost 3 bases, J lost 4 bases, and 8 bases lay in between. The V gene's germline CDR1 is SGHVS and CDR2 FNYEAQ. The CDR3 coding sequence is TGTGCCAGCAGCTTGGGGGGAGCAGATACGCAGTATTTT. Translation gives CASSLGGADTQYF.

The chain links TRBV27 to TRBJ1-3, with D perhaps matching TRBD1 (5 bases). Germline V gene sequence: CDR1 MNHEY, CDR2 SMNVEV (reference sequence). V shed 9 bases and J shed 2 bases, with 26 bases lying between them. The CDR3 has 18 amino acids. CDR3: CARERQGFRLRTGNTIYF. The CDR3 DNA reads TGTGCCAGAGAGCGGCAGGGTTTCCGGCTGCGCACTGGAAACACCATATATTTT.

This sequence joins TRBV29-1 and TRBJ2-5, with TRBD2 matching 7 bases. The end of the DNA fits TRBJ2-7 better, so the J call may be wrong. Germline CDR1 is SQVTM and CDR2 is ANQGSEA. The CDR3 is 15 residues long. CDR3 nucleotide sequence: TGCAGCGTTGAACGGTGGCTAGCGGACTCCTACGAGCAGTACTTC. The encoded protein is CSVERWLADSYEQYF.

The chain employs TRBV9 and TRBJ2-3; TRBD2 agrees at 11 bases. The CDR3 loop spans 16 amino acids. Germline CDR1 SGDLS, CDR2 YYNGEE. Germline trimming cut 3 bases from V and 5 bases from J; bases unmatched to any gene: 8. The CDR3 protein is CASSARLAGNGDTQYF. The CDR3 nucleotides are TGTGCCAGCAGCGCCCGACTAGCGGGAAATGGAGATACGCAGTATTTT.

This chain links TRBV6-5 with TRBJ2-3, with TRBD2 as a possible D gene (6 bases). CDR1 is MNHEY and CDR2 is SVGAGI in the germline V gene. This CDR3 is built from 14 residues. The V and J ends lost 4 bases and 2 bases respectively, with 10 bases between them. DNA for the CDR3: TGTGCCAGCAGTTGGGTAGCGGACACAGATACGCAGTATTTT. This sequence encodes CASSWVADTDTQYF.

With regard to this clone: This sample also contains other DNA sequences that code for the same CDR3. The chain recombines TRBV28 with TRBJ1-3, with D hard to call. With 3 bases removed from V and 1 base from J, the gap between germline ends came to 7 bases. The CDR3 is 14 residues long. Germline V gives CDR1 MDHEN, CDR2 SYDVKM. The CDR3 nucleotides are TGTGCCAGCAGTTTTGGTGGATCTGGAAACACCATATATTTT. Translated: CASSFGGSGNTIYF.

This clone was counted only a few times. A junction boundary mismatches the germline segment, possibly from a read error. The identical CDR3 is also encoded by other nucleotide sequences in the sample. The genes are TRBV7-9 and TRBJ1-5, with a weak D call TRBD1 (5 bases). This CDR3 spans 14 amino acids. Germline-derived CDR1 and CDR2 are SEHNR and FQNEAQ (reference sequence). CDR3 in amino acids: CASSLAGGNQPQHF. The CDR3 bases are TGTGCCAGCAGCCTAGCGGGGGGCAATCAGCCCCAGCATTTT.

V usage is TRBV10-3 and J usage is TRBJ2-2; D ambiguous. V was pared by 6 bases and J by 3 bases, with 8 bases between. CDR1 ENHRY and CDR2 SYGVKD come from the germline V gene. CDR3 length: 13 residues. The CDR3 sequence: CAISSPDTGELFF. The CDR3 DNA is TGTGCCATCAGCTCCCCTGACACCGGGGAGCTGTTTTTT.

The sample holds a few counts of this clone. The genes are TRBV7-9 and TRBJ1-2; no clear D gene. Germline-derived CDR1 and CDR2 are SEHNR and FQNEAQ (reference sequence). Trimming shortened V by 7 bases and J by 4 bases, and 10 bases separated the two germline ends. This CDR3 spans 12 amino acids. In DNA, the CDR3 is TGTGCCAGCACAAGAGGCGGCTATGGCTACACCTTC. Protein sequence: CASTRGGYGYTF.

The rearrangement links TRBV6-4 to TRBJ2-2; no definite D call. From germline, CDR1 is MRHNA and CDR2 SNTAGT. Trimming shortened V by 3 bases and J by 5 bases, and 7 bases separated the two germline ends. This CDR3 is built from 13 residues. The DNA for the CDR3 is TGTGCCAGCAGTGAAGTTACAACCGGGGAGCTGTTTTTT. Amino acids: CASSEVTTGELFF.

The chain combines TRBV27 with TRBJ2-1; 10 bases align to TRBD2. The CDR3 contains 14 residues. Trimming removed 8 bases from V and 6 bases from J; junction bases left unmatched: 7. Germline CDR1 is MNHEY and CDR2 is SMNVEV (reference sequence). The CDR3: CASGEREGPNEQFF. The CDR3, as DNA: TGTGCCAGCGGGGAGCGGGAGGGCCCCAATGAGCAGTTCTTC.

Here the CDR3 reads CASSYGSNQETQYF. The CDR3 nucleotides are TGTGCCAGCAGTTACGGGTCAAACCAAGAGACCCAGTACTTC. The rearrangement links TRBV27 to TRBJ2-5; D ambiguous. The CDR3 sequence is 14 residues long. Trimming left V 4 bases short and J 0 bases short, with 9 bases between. Germline V gene sequence: CDR1 MNHEY, CDR2 SMNVEV (reference sequence).

The chain is built from TRBV10-2 and TRBJ2-5; TRBD2 might be the D (6 bases). The CDR3 runs to 15 residues. Germline-derived CDR1 and CDR2 are WSHSY and SAAADI. The germline V and J ends were trimmed by 10 bases and 2 bases, with 20 bases remaining between them. Here the CDR3 reads CATRTGVVRQETQYF. DNA for the CDR3: TGCGCCACCCGAACGGGGGTTGTTCGTCAAGAGACCCAGTACTTC.